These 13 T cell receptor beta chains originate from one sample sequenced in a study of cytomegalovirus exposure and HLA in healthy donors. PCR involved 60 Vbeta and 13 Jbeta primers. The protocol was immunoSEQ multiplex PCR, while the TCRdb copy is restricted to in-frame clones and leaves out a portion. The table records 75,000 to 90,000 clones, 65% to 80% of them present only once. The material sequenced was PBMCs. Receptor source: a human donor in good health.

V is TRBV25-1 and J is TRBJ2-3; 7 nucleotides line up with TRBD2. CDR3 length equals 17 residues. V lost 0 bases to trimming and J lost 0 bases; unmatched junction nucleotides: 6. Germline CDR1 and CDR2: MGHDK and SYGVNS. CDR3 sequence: CASSEYGGGASTDTQYF. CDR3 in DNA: TGTGCCAGCAGTGAATATGGGGGGGGTGCTAGCACAGATACGCAGTATTTT.

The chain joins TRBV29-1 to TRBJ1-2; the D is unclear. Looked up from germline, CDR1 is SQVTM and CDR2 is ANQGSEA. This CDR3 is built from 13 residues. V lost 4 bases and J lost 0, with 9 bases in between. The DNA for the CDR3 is TGCAGCGTTGGTGGAGGGCCTAACTATGGCTACACCTTC. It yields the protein CSVGGGPNYGYTF.

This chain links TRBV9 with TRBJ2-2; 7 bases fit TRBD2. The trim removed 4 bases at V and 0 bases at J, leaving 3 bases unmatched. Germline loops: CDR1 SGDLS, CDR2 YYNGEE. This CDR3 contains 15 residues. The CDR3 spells CASSQRGANTGELFF. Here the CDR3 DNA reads TGTGCCAGCAGCCAGCGGGGAGCGAACACCGGGGAGCTGTTTTTT.

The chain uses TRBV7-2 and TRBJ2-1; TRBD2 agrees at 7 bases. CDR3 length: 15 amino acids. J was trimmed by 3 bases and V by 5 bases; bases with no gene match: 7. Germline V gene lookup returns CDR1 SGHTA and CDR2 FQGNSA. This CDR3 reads CASSGGGTFYNEQFF. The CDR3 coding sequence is TGTGCCAGCAGCGGCGGGGGAACCTTCTACAATGAGCAGTTCTTC.

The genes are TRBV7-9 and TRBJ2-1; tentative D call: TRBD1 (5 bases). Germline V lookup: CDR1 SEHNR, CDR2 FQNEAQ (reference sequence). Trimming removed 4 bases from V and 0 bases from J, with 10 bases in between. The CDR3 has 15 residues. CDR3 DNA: TGTGCCAGCAGCTATGTGACAGTCTCCTACAATGAGCAGTTCTTC. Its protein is CASSYVTVSYNEQFF.

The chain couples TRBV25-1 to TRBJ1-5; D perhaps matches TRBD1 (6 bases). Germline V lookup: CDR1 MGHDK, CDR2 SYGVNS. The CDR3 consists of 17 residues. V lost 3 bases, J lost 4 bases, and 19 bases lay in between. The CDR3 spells CASSDTPDSILNQPQHF. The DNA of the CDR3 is TGTGCCAGCAGTGATACCCCGGACAGCATCTTAAATCAGCCCCAGCATTTT.

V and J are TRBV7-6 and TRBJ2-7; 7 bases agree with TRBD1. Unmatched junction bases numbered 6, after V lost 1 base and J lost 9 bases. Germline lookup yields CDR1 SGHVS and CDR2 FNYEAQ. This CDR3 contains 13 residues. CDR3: CASSLGTGRSQYF. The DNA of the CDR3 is TGTGCCAGCAGCTTAGGGACAGGTCGATCGCAGTACTTC.

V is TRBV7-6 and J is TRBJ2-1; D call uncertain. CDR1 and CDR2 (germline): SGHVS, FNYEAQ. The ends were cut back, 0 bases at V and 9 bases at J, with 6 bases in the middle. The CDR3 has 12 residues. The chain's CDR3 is CASSLASGEQFF. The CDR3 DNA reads TGTGCCAGCAGCTTAGCCAGTGGTGAGCAGTTCTTC.

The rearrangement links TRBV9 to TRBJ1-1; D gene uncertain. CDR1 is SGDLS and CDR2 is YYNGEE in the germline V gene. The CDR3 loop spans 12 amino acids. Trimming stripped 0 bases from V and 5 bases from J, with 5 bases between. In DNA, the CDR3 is TGTGCCAGCAGCGTAGTCAATACTGAAGCTTTCTTT. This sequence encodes CASSVVNTEAFF.

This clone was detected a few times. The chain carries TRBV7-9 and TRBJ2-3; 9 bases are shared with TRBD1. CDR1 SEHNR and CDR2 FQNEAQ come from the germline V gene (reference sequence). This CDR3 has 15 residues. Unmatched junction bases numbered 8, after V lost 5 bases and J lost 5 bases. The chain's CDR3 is CASSKDRGGLDTQYF. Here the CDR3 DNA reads TGTGCCAGCAGCAAAGACAGGGGGGGATTAGATACGCAGTATTTT.

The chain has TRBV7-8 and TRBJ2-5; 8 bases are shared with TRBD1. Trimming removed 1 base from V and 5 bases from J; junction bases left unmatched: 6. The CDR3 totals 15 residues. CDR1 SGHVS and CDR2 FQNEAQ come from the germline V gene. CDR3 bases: TGTGCCAGCAGCTTAGACCAGGGGGCTGAGGAGACCCAGTACTTC. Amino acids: CASSLDQGAEETQYF.

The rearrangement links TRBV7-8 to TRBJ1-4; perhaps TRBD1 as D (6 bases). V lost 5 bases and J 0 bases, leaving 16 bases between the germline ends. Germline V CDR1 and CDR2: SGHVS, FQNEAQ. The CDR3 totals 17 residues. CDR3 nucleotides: TGTGCCAGCAGCCTAGACAGGCACCCTGCAACTAATGAAAAACTGTTTTTT. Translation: CASSLDRHPATNEKLFF.

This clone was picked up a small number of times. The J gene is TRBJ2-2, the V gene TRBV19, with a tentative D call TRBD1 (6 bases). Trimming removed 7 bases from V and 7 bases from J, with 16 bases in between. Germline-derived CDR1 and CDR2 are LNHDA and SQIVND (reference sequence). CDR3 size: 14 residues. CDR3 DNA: TGTGCCAGTACGAGATCACAGGGTAGCGGGGAGCTGTTTTTT. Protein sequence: CASTRSQGSGELFF.